The T cell receptor (beta chain) under discussion was sequenced for a study of cytomegalovirus exposure and HLA in healthy donors. Overall study results and limits: It was fewer than 200 TCR beta chains that were listed as cytomegalovirus-associated. Upon later analysis, HLA-associated TCR beta chains proved more clonally expanded than other, equally common chains. Donors were assumed by presence/absence analyses to have roughly uniform sequencing depth.

Germline V gives CDR1 KGHSH, CDR2 LQKENI. The CDR3 loop spans 14 amino acids. The PCR contained 60 Vbeta and 13 Jbeta primers. The repertoire was sequenced with immunoSEQ multiplex PCR; TCRdb's copy has only in-frame clones and lacks some. The table lists under 50,000 clones, about 66% of them singletons. This clone turned up a few times. As yet, its antigen is unknown. The sequenced sample was PBMCs. This sequence joins TRBV18 and TRBJ2-1; TRBD2 matches at 9 bases. This clonotype originated in a man between 45 and 60 years old in good health and CMV-seropositive. CDR3 nucleotide sequence: TGTGTCATCGCAAGGCTAGCGGGGTCCAATGAGCAGTTCTTC. Protein: CVIARLAGSNEQFF.